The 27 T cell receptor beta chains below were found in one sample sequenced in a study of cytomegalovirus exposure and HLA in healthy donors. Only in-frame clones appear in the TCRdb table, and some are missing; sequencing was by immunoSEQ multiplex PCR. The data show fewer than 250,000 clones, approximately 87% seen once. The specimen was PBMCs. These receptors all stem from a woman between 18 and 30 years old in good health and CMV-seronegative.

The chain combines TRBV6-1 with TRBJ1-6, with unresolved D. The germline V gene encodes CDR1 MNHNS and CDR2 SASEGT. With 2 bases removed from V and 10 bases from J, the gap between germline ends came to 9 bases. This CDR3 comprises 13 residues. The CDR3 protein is CASSERVGSPLHF. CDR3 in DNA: TGTGCCAGCAGTGAAAGGGTAGGGTCACCCCTCCACTTT.

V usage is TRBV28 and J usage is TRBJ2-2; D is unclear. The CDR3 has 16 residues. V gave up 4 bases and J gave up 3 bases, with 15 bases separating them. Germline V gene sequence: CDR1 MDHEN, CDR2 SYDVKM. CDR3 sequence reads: CASSSNRVTYTGELFF. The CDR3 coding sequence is TGTGCCAGCAGTTCAAACCGGGTCACCTACACCGGGGAGCTGTTTTTT. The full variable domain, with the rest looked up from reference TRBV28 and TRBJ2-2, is DVKVTQSSRYLVKRTGEKVFLECVQDMDHENMFWYRQDPGLGLRLIYFSYDVKMKEKGDIPEGYSVSREKKERFSLILESASTNQTSMYLCASSSNRVTYTGELFFGEGSRLTVL.

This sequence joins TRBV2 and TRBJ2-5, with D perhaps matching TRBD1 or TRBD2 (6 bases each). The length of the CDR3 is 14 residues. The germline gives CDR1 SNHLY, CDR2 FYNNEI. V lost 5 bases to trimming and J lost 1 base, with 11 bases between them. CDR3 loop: CASSWPGAQETQYF. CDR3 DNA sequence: TGTGCCAGCAGTTGGCCGGGGGCCCAAGAGACCCAGTACTTC.

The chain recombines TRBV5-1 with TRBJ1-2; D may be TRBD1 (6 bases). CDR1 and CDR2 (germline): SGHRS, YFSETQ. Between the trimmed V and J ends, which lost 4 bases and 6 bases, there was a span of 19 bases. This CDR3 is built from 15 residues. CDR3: CASSVNREVSHGYTF. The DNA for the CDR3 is TGCGCCAGCAGCGTTAACAGGGAAGTCTCTCATGGCTACACCTTC.

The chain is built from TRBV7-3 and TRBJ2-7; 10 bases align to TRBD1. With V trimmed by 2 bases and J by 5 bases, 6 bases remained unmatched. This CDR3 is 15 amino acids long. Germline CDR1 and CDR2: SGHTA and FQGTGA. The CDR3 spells CASSLSGTGDHEQYF. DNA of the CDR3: TGTGCCAGCAGCTTATCCGGGACAGGGGACCACGAGCAGTACTTC. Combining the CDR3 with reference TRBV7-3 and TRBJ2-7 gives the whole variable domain GAGVSQTPSNKVTEKGKYVELRCDPISGHTALYWYRQSLGQGPEFLIYFQGTGAADDSGLPNDRFFAVRPEGSVSTLKIQRTERGDSAVYLCASSLSGTGDHEQYFGPGTRLTVT.

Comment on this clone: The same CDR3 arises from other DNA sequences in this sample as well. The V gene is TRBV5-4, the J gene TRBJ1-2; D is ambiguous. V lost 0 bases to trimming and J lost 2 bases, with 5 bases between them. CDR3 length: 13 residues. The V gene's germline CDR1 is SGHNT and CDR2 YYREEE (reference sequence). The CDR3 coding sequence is TGTGCCAGCAGCTTGGTAACAAACTATGGCTACACCTTC. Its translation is CASSLVTNYGYTF.

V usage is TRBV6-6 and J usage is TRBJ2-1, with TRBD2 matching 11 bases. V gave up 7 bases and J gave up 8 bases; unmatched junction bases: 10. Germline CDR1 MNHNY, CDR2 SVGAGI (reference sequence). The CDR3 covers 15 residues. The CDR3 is CASKLAGGLKDEQFF. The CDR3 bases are TGTGCCAGCAAGCTAGCGGGGGGTCTAAAGGATGAGCAGTTCTTC.

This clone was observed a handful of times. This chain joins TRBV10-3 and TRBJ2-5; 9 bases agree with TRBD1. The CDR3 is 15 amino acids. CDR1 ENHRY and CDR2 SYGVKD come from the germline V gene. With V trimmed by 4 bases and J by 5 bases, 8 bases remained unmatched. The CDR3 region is CAISAPGQGRETQYF. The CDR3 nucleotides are TGTGCCATCAGTGCCCCGGGACAGGGTAGGGAGACCCAGTACTTC.

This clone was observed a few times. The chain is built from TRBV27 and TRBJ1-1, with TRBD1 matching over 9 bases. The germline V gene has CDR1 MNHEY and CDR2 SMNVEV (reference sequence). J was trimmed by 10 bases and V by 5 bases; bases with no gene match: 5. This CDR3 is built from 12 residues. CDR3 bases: TGTGCCAGCAGTCCCGGGACAGGGACAGCTTTCTTT. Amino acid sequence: CASSPGTGTAFF.

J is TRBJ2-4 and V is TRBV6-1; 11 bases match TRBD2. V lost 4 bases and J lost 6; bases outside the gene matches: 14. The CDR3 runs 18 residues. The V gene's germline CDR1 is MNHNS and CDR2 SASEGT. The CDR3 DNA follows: TGTGCCAGCAGTGCCTCTAGGGTAGCGGGGGGGCCGATAAACATTCAGTACTTC. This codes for CASSASRVAGGPINIQYF.

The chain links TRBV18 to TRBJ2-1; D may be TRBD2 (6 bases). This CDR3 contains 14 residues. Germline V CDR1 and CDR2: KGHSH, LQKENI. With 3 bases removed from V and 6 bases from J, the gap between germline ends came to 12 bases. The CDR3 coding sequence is TGTGCCAGCTCACCCGGAACTAGCAGCAATGAGCAGTTCTTC. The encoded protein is CASSPGTSSNEQFF.

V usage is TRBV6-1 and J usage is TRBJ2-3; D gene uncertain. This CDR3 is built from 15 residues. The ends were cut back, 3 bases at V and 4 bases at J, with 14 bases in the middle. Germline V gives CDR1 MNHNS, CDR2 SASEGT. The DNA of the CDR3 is TGTGCCAGCAGTGAGAAACCCTTCCCCCCAGATACGCAGTATTTT. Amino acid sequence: CASSEKPFPPDTQYF.

The CDR3 coding sequence is TGTGCCAGCACCTACCGGGACGGGGGGAATTCACCCCTCCACTTT. Amino acids: CASTYRDGGNSPLHF. The chain links TRBV6-1 to TRBJ1-6, with D possibly TRBD1 on 5 matching bases. The CDR3 sequence is 15 residues long. The germline CDR1 and CDR2 sequences are MNHNS and SASEGT. V dropped 7 bases and J dropped 7 bases, with 17 bases sitting between them.

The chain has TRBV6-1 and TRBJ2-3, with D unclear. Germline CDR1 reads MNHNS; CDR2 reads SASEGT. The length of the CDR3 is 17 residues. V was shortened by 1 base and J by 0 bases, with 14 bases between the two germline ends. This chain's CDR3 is CASSEGIATLSTDTQYF. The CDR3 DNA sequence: TGTGCCAGCAGTGAAGGTATAGCTACCCTAAGCACAGATACGCAGTATTTT.

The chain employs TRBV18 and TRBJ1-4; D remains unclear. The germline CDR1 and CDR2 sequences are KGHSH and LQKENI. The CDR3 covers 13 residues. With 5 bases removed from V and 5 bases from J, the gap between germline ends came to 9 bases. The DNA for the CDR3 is TGTGCCAGCTCATCACTCGTGAATGAAAAACTGTTTTTT. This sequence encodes CASSSLVNEKLFF.

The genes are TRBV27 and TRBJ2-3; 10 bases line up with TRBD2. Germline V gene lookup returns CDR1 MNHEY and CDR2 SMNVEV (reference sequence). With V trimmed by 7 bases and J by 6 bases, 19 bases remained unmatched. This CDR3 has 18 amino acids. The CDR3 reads CASMEVTSGEGFTDTQYF. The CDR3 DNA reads TGTGCCAGCATGGAGGTAACTAGCGGGGAGGGCTTCACGGATACGCAGTATTTT.

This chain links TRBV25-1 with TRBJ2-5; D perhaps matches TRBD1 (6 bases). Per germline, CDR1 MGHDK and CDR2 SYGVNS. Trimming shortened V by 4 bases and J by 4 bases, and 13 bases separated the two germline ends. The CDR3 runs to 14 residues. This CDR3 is CASSGFLGAETQYF. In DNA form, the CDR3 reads TGTGCCAGCAGTGGTTTCCTGGGGGCAGAGACCCAGTACTTC.

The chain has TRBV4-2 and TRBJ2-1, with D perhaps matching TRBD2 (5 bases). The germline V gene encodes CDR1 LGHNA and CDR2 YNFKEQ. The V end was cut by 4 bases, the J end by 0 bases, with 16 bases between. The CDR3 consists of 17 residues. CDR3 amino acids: CASSPVAAVSSYNEQFF. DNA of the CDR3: TGTGCCAGCAGCCCCGTTGCAGCGGTCAGCTCCTACAATGAGCAGTTCTTC.

CDR3 sequence reads: CASSELGTRRREKLFF. CDR3 nucleotide sequence: TGTGCCAGCAGTGAATTGGGGACCCGAAGGCGTGAAAAACTGTTTTTT. The chain has TRBV25-1 and TRBJ1-4, with a weak D call TRBD1 (5 bases). Germline V CDR1 and CDR2: MGHDK, SYGVNS. V lost 1 base to trimming and J lost 7 bases, with 16 bases between them. The CDR3 extends over 16 amino acids.

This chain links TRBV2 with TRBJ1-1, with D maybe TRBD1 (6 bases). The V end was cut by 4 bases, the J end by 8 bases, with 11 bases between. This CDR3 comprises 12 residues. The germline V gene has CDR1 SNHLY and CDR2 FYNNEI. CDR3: CASSGDITEAFF. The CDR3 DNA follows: TGTGCCAGCAGTGGGGACATCACCGAAGCTTTCTTT.

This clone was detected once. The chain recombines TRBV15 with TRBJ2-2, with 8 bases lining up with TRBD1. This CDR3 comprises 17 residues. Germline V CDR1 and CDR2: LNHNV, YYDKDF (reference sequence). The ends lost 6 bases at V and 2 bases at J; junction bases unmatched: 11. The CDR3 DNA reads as TGTGCCACCAGTCCAGACAGGGGTGCTCCAAACACCGGGGAGCTGTTTTTT. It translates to CATSPDRGAPNTGELFF.

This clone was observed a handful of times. CDR3 sequence: CASSYGGPMGYTF. The CDR3 DNA is TGTGCCAGCAGTTACGGGGGCCCGATGGGCTACACCTTC. This chain joins TRBV6-5 and TRBJ1-2; D might be TRBD1 (6 bases). Germline CDR1 MNHEY, CDR2 SVGAGI. This CDR3 is 13 amino acids long. V lost 2 bases to trimming and J lost 8 bases, with 12 bases between them.

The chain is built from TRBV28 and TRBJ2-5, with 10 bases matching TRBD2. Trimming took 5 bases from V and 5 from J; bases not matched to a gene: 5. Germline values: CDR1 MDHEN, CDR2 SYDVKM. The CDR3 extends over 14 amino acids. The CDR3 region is CASSQAGGRETQYF. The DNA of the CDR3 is TGTGCCAGCAGTCAAGCGGGAGGGCGGGAGACCCAGTACTTC.

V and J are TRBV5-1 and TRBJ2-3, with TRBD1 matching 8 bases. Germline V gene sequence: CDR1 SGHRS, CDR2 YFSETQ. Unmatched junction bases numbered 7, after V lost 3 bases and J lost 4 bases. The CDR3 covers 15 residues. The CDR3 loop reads CASSSSTGAADTQYF. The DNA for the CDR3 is TGCGCCAGCAGCTCATCGACAGGGGCGGCAGATACGCAGTATTTT. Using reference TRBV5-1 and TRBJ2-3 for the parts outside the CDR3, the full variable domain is KAGVTQTPRYLIKTRGQQVTLSCSPISGHRSVSWYQQTPGQGLQFLFEYFSETQRNKGNFPGRFSGRQFSNSRSEMNVSTLELGDSALYLCASSSSTGAADTQYFGPGTRLTVL.

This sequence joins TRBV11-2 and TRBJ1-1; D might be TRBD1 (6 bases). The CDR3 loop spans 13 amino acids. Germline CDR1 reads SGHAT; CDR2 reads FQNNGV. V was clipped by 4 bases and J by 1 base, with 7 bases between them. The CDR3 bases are TGTGCCAGCAGCTGGGGACAGAACACTGAAGCTTTCTTT. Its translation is CASSWGQNTEAFF.

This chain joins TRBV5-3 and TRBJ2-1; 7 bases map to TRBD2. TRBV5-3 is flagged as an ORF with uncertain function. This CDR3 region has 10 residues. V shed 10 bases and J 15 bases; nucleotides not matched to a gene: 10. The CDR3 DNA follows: TGTGCCCGCTGGGGGGGAGGGCGGTTCTTC. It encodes CARWGGGRFF.

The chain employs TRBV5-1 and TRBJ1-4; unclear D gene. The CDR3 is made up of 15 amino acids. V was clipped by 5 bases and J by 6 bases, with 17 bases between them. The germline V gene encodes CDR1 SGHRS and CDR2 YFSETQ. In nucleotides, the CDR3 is TGCGCCAGCAGAATAGGAGGGAGACCCGATGAAAAACTGTTTTTT. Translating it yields CASRIGGRPDEKLFF.